Described below is a single T cell receptor (beta chain) sequence and its context. Its antigen is unknown. An even split of each subset's genomic DNA across several immunoSEQ plates was performed. Generated by immunoSEQ multiplex PCR, the TCRdb table keeps only in-frame clones and is missing some. The sample has 400,000 to 600,000 clones; around 96% are singletons. The sample originates from a study of shared clonotypes between healthy human individuals. Study results and limitations: Larger estimated richness was generally recorded for naive subsets relative to memory subsets.

Per germline, CDR1 SGHRS and CDR2 YFSETQ. CDR3 length: 17 amino acids. Trimming removed 0 bases from V and 3 bases from J; junction bases left unmatched: 8. The sequenced sample was naive CD4+ T cells sorted from blood. Regarding subset: CD45RA+ positively selected. The sequence was collected from a woman in her twenties or thirties in good health. V gene TRBV5-1 combines with J gene TRBJ1-4, with TRBD1 matching over 7 bases. CDR3 protein: CASSLVFQGGPNEKLFF. The CDR3 nucleotides read TGCGCCAGCAGCTTGGTGTTTCAGGGGGGACCTAATGAAAAACTGTTTTTT. Variable domain in full (rest from reference TRBV5-1 and TRBJ1-4): KAGVTQTPRYLIKTRGQQVTLSCSPISGHRSVSWYQQTPGQGLQFLFEYFSETQRNKGNFPGRFSGRQFSNSRSEMNVSTLELGDSALYLCASSLVFQGGPNEKLFFGSGTQLSVL.